The source of this TCR beta chain is a study of cytomegalovirus exposure and HLA in healthy donors. Study findings and constraints: In a later analysis, TCR beta V- and J-gene trimming was associated with a missense DCLRE1C variant. TCR sequences were mostly rare, though some public TCRs occurred in many donors.

This CDR3 contains 13 residues. Trimming left V 4 bases short and J 3 bases short, with 9 bases between. Looked up from germline, CDR1 is SGHNT and CDR2 is YENEEA. Worth noting for this clone: Its target is unknown.

The primer mix had 60 Vbeta and 13 Jbeta primers. Profiling relied on immunoSEQ multiplex PCR, and the TCRdb table lists in-frame clones only, not all of them. The table shows more than 95,000 clones, with 66% occurring only once. The clonotype comes from a woman aged 45-59 years in good health and CMV-seronegative. The chain employs TRBV11-3 and TRBJ2-5, with D tentatively TRBD1 (7 bases). The sequencing sample was made of PBMCs. In DNA form, the CDR3 reads TGTGCCAGCAGCTCCAGGGGGGAAGAGACCCAGTACTTC. Translation: CASSSRGEETQYF.